This TCR beta chain comes out of a study of T-cell reconstitution after alpha-beta-depleted transplantation in children. Findings and caveats of the study: Where some patients showed high TCRbeta diversity at day 60, it came from recipient T cells and thymic progenitors that had survived. T-cell numbers and diversity one year post-transplant derived largely from freshly generated T cells. Expanded graft clones numbering several hundred reportedly gave rise to alpha-beta T cells about two months after transplant.

V lost 2 bases and J lost 5, with 5 bases in between. In germline, CDR1 is SGHVS, CDR2 FNYEAQ. This CDR3 region has 12 residues. Unique molecular identifiers featured in how the TCRbeta library was prepared. Each CDR3 protein is one row after TCRdb ran MiXCR on the PCR reads. The sample consists of around 200,000 distinct CDR3 sequences, around 7.7% of them appearing once. Points on this clonotype: What it binds is not known.

The TCR comes from a male patient under 10 years old who had a stem cell transplant for acute myeloid leukemia, so the T cells may come from the graft donor. This sequence joins TRBV7-6 and TRBJ2-3; D uncertain. Sequencing used PBMCs, mostly from graft donor cells, obtained 360 days after TCRalphabeta/CD19-depleted stem cell transplant. The CDR3 reads CASSLYQDTQYF. DNA for the CDR3: TGTGCCAGCAGCTTATATCAAGATACGCAGTATTTT.